The present TCR beta chain was sequenced within a study of blood T cells in healthy people across ages. Whole-study results and caveats: Possibly confounding the expanded clonotype changes was the fact that donor CMV status was unknown.

Between the trimmed V and J ends, which lost 5 bases and 7 bases, there was a span of 15 bases. CDR1 and CDR2 from the germline V gene are SGHTA and FQGTGA. The CDR3 is 14 residues long. Of note for this clonotype: Its specificity is not known.

Combining a sample-barcoded 5' primer with a J-beta primer mix, a second PCR ran for about 7 to 11 cycles. Every molecule of cDNA carried a tag from a template-switch adaptor with 12 random nucleotides. Every sample gave at least 2.5 million paired-end reads containing CDR3. One entry per CDR3 protein results from TCRdb running MiXCR on the 5' RACE reads. The sample shows approximately 700,000 distinct CDR3 sequences, around 32% of them seen only once. The sequencing input was blood. The chain recombines TRBV7-3 with TRBJ1-5; no firm D call. The clonotype originates from a woman of 80 years or more in good health. The CDR3 reads CASSHRNRVQPQHF. In nucleotides, the CDR3 is TGTGCCAGCAGCCATAGAAACCGGGTGCAGCCCCAGCATTTT.